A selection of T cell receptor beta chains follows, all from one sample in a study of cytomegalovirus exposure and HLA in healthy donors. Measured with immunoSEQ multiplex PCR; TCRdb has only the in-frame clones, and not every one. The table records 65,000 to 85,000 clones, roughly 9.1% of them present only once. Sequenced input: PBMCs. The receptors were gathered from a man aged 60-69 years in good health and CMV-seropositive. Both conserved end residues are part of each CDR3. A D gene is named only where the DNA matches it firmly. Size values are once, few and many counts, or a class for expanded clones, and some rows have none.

CDR3aa: CAWIPRGNSYEQYF
CDR3nt: TGTGCCTGGATTCCACGGGGAAACTCCTACGAGCAGTACTTC
d_gene: NA
v_gene: TRBV30
abundance: few
len: 14
j_gene: TRBJ2-7

CDR3aa: CASSSRGLNGYTF
CDR3nt: TGTGCCAGCAGTTCCAGGGGGCTGAATGGCTACACCTTC
d_gene: TRBD1
v_gene: TRBV11-2
abundance: NA
len: 13
j_gene: TRBJ1-2

CDR3aa: CASSKRTSGVPTYNEQFF
CDR3nt: TGTGCCAGTAGTAAGAGGACTAGCGGGGTACCTACCTACAATGAGCAGTTCTTC
d_gene: TRBD2
v_gene: TRBV19
abundance: NA
len: 18
j_gene: TRBJ2-1

CDR3aa: CASSSPVQGADTQYF
CDR3nt: TGTGCCAGCAGCTCCCCTGTCCAGGGGGCAGATACGCAGTATTTT
d_gene: TRBD1
v_gene: TRBV5-4
abundance: few
len: 15
j_gene: TRBJ2-3

CDR3aa: CASSLDRVRETQYF
CDR3nt: TGTGCCAGCAGCTTAGATCGGGTCCGGGAGACCCAGTACTTC
d_gene: NA
v_gene: TRBV7-6
abundance: NA
len: 14
j_gene: TRBJ2-5

CDR3aa: CAISVGGSQETQYF
CDR3nt: TGTGCCATCAGTGTTGGAGGCAGCCAAGAGACCCAGTACTTC
d_gene: NA
v_gene: TRBV10-3
abundance: NA
len: 14
j_gene: TRBJ2-5

CDR3aa: CASSQDLRYEQYF
CDR3nt: TGTGCCAGCAGCCAAGATCTCCGCTACGAGCAGTACTTC
d_gene: NA
v_gene: TRBV14
abundance: few
len: 13
j_gene: TRBJ2-7

CDR3aa: CASSISLGSGTDTQYF
CDR3nt: TGTGCCAGTAGTATTAGCCTTGGGAGTGGCACAGATACGCAGTATTTT
d_gene: NA
v_gene: TRBV19
abundance: once
len: 16
j_gene: TRBJ2-3

CDR3aa: CASSVRPGQGTGGYTF
CDR3nt: TGTGCCAGCAGCGTCCGTCCGGGACAGGGGACGGGTGGCTACACCTTC
d_gene: TRBD1
v_gene: TRBV9
abundance: NA
len: 16
j_gene: TRBJ1-2

CDR3aa: CASSQEQAFGGYTF
CDR3nt: TGCGCCAGCAGCCAAGAACAGGCCTTCGGTGGCTACACCTTC
d_gene: NA
v_gene: TRBV4-1
abundance: NA
len: 14
j_gene: TRBJ1-2

CDR3aa: CASSLDGANTEAFF
CDR3nt: TGCGCCAGCAGCTTGGACGGAGCAAACACTGAAGCTTTCTTT
d_gene: NA
v_gene: TRBV5-1
abundance: NA
len: 14
j_gene: TRBJ1-1

CDR3aa: CASSLGQGNTGELFF
CDR3nt: TGTGCCAGCAGCCTCGGACAGGGTAACACCGGGGAGCTGTTTTTT
d_gene: TRBD1
v_gene: TRBV5-4
abundance: NA
len: 15
j_gene: TRBJ2-2

CDR3aa: CASSLGEPLGGEQFF
CDR3nt: TGTGCCAGCAGCTTAGGCGAGCCCCTAGGAGGTGAGCAGTTCTTC
d_gene: NA
v_gene: TRBV11-3
abundance: NA
len: 15
j_gene: TRBJ2-1

CDR3aa: CASSLGAATGGSYEQYF
CDR3nt: TGTGCCAGCAGCTTAGGGGCCGCGACAGGGGGGTCCTACGAGCAGTACTTC
d_gene: TRBD1
v_gene: TRBV7-8
abundance: NA
len: 17
j_gene: TRBJ2-7